Included here is one TCR beta chain sequence, with context. This CDR3 is built from 13 residues. Assay used: immunoSEQ multiplex PCR; TCRdb lists only in-frame clones, some missing. The sample records over 200,000 clones, roughly 89% being singletons. The data are from a study of blood T cell repertoires in COVID-19. This clonotype was obtained from a man aged 25-45 years who had been exposed to COVID-19. The material sequenced was PBMCs or T cells enriched from blood (not recorded which). The rearrangement joins TRBV23-1 to TRBJ2-7, with a possible D match to TRBD2 (5 bases). TRBV23-1 is known as an ORF, though its function is uncertain. The chain's CDR3 is CASAARLNYEQYF. The CDR3, as DNA: TGCGCTTCCGCAGCCCGACTAAACTACGAGCAGTACTTC.